This entry describes one TCR beta chain. The source of the sample is a study of blood T cell repertoires in COVID-19. V gave up 1 base and J gave up 1 base, with 18 bases separating them. The CDR3 is 18 amino acids. The V gene's germline CDR1 is SGHVT and CDR2 SQSDAQ. In the original processing: Estimation of nucleated cell counts was performed using reference gene primer amplification. The repertoire was sequenced with immunoSEQ multiplex PCR; TCRdb's copy has only in-frame clones and lacks some. That table gives V, J and clone size, and the DNA gave D and trimming. The repertoire includes 43,000 or so clones, around nine tenths of them detected once, and 4.5% to 7% sits in the top ten.

Sequenced material: peripheral blood. This TCR came from a human donor in a cohort sampled during active COVID-19. The V and J genes are TRBV7-4 and TRBJ2-3; D might be TRBD1 (5 bases). The CDR3 here is CASSLGAPQGSGTDTQYF. The CDR3, as DNA: TGTGCCAGCAGCTTAGGGGCACCCCAGGGTTCGGGCACAGATACGCAGTATTTT.